This TCR beta chain was found in a study of OX40 agonist ivuxolimab in advanced cancers. Study conclusions and caveats: On average, CD8+ T cells had more expanded clones than CD4+. In a subset of nonresponders, normalized T-cell clonal expansion was also low.

Repertoires were generated with immunoSEQ multiplex PCR, while TCRdb's copy carries only in-frame clones and drops some. The sample carries about 110,000 clones, approximately 90% recorded once. Details on this clone: Its cognate antigen is unknown.

The CDR3 is made up of 14 amino acids. V lost 2 bases, J lost 3 bases, and 3 bases stayed unmatched. Germline V lookup: CDR1 SGHDN, CDR2 FVKESK. Sequencing was performed on CD4+ or CD8+ T cells sorted from blood, taken in a trial of the OX40 agonist ivuxolimab. The chain is built from TRBV14 and TRBJ2-7; 8 nucleotides match TRBD2. This receptor was taken from an adult with an advanced solid tumor such as melanoma, head and neck, liver or kidney cancer. CDR3: CASSQQTSVYEQYF. CDR3 nucleotides: TGTGCCAGCAGCCAACAGACTAGCGTCTACGAGCAGTACTTC.